This T cell receptor (beta chain) derives from a study of shared clonotypes between healthy human individuals (TCRdb year 2020). Some background on the complete study: A couple of women and three men aged 18 to 49 years were included in the cohort. Per donor, three plates each were used for CD4 naive and CD4 memory, two for CD8 naive, and one for CD8 memory. Blood TCR repertoires of about five healthy adults were deeply sequenced to estimate repertoire size and the extent of clonotype sharing between individuals. To increase sequencing depth and limit assay-specific biases, different laboratories used diverse techniques to prepare libraries and sequence TCR repertoires. Each donor's leukapheresis produced roughly between about 0.8 and 10 billion PBMCs.

Trimming takes 2 bases off V and 8 bases off J; junction bases not matched to a gene: 10. Inclusive of the bounding cysteine and phenylalanine, the CDR3 is 16 residues long. Just CDR3 DNA is preserved here, 48 bases in frame from base 1. For CDR1 and CDR2, the germline V gene lists KGHSH and LQKENI. The donors were healthy, HIV-negative adults with no recently reported acute infections or vaccinations. Only Caucasian adults living in Nashville, Tennessee, USA were represented among the donors. CD4+ T cells were enriched by magnetic negative selection; naive cells were then positively selected on CD45RA, and the negative fraction formed the memory subset. Blood was collected by leukapheresis, and PBMCs were isolated by Ficoll-Histopaque density gradient centrifugation and then cryopreserved in liquid nitrogen vapor phase. Purity and quantity of every magnetically sorted T cell population were checked by analytical flow cytometry. Genomic DNA was isolated from each sorted fraction and quantified by UV absorbance on a Nanodrop 2000c.

Using the deep immunoSEQ assay, multiplex PCR amplified TCR CDR3 regions from genomic DNA. Extracted genomic DNA from each cell subset was distributed evenly across all wells of several immunoSEQ 96-well plates, and each plate was treated as a replicate. For sorted subsets, each replicate PCR was loaded with approximately 190 ng genomic DNA, equivalent to 25,000 to 35,000 T cell genomes. Purified libraries were measured with a Qubit 3.0 fluorometer, size-checked on a Bioanalyzer 2100, and measured again with the KAPA Library Quantification kit. Every immunoSEQ 96-well plate was sequenced on a separate single-read 150-cycle Illumina NextSeq 550 flow cell. From the authors' description of their analysis: The immunoSEQ output contained only junctional sequences without quality scores, so filtering could not match that applied to full-length reads. Sequences were annotated with PyIR, a Python wrapper for IgBLAST v1.9, using IMGT germline references to assign V/J genes and CDR3. Reads were removed for weak V/J assignments (E-value above 1e-6), missing CDR3, stop codons, out-of-frame junctions, or ambiguous translated residues. V3J clonotypes were defined by identical inferred V gene, J gene, and CDR3 amino acid sequence. The percentage overlap between two repertoires was calculated by dividing the number of shared unique clonotypes by the size of the smaller repertoire. Repertoire richness was assessed with RTK rarefaction, the Chao1 estimator, and Recon v2.1 estimates of unobserved clonotypes. For all TCRbeta clonotypes obtained by the gDNA method from a handful of donors, generation probabilities were computed with OLGA. Not all clones reach the TCRdb copy of this immuneACCESS table, which keeps in-frame sequences only. Checked studies attribute under half of the gap to unresolved V genes and leave the rest unexplained. V, J and clone size reflect that table, while D and trimming were determined from the DNA. The table for this sample lists 2 million to 2.5 million clones; 85% to 95% of them were counted only once. Of the sample, roughly 0.34% is held by the ten largest clones.

On the study overall, not on this receptor specifically: Based on pairwise subsampling, the degree of clonotype sharing among donors was expected to be affected by sequencing depth. Sampling was limited to blood, and TCR repertoires in tissue likely differ from TCR repertoires in blood. Sharing across several donors was observed for 4.5% to 6.5% of naive CD4, 3% to 3.5% of naive CD8, roughly 2.4% of memory CD4, and around 0.42% of memory CD8 clonotypes. The small number of donors limited the genetic and exposure-history diversity represented. Larger estimated clonotype richness was generally found for naive subsets than for memory subsets. Rarefaction of sorted-subset datasets indicated incomplete sequencing despite the large sequencing depth. Compared with non-shared clonotypes, clonotypes shared by all four sorted-subset donors had higher generation probabilities.

In the case of this clone: The antigen this receptor binds is unknown. Base-call qualities are not available, and no considerably larger clone is one nucleotide away.

The receptor was isolated from a man aged 18 to 29 in good health. Some clones in this sample may be carry-over from other donors' samples. The chain employs TRBV18 and TRBJ1-4, with TRBD1 identical over 8 junction bases. Sequenced: naive CD4+ T cells from PBMCs. The sample's cell subset or site, from its label and the paper: CD45RA+ positively selected. The CDR3 region reads CASSPMDRVVFEKLFF. The sequence in DNA is TGTGCCAGCTCACCAATGGACAGGGTAGTATTCGAAAAACTGTTTTTT.